What follows are 18 T cell receptor beta chains derived from one specimen sequenced in a study of blood T cell repertoires in COVID-19. Here immunoSEQ multiplex PCR was the method, and the copy in TCRdb shows in-frame clones only, minus some. The sample lists 250,000 to 300,000 clones; over 80% were seen once. The sequenced sample was peripheral blood. These receptors were collected from a woman in her sixties or seventies with COVID-19, enrolled during active disease.

The chain recombines TRBV11-2 with TRBJ2-1; D is uncertain. The V gene's germline CDR1 is SGHAT and CDR2 FQNNGV. V shed 5 bases and J shed 8 bases, with 7 bases lying between them. This CDR3 has 11 amino acids. The CDR3 here is CASSASYEQFF. The DNA of the CDR3 is TGTGCCAGCAGCGCGAGCTATGAGCAGTTCTTC.

V and J are TRBV11-3 and TRBJ2-7; D is possibly TRBD1 (6 bases). Germline V gene lookup returns CDR1 SGHNT and CDR2 YENEEA. Between the trimmed V and J ends, which lost 1 base and 2 bases, there was a span of 12 bases. CDR3 size: 15 residues. For the CDR3, the DNA is TGTGCCAGCAGCTTAGTCGGGGACACCACCTACGAGCAGTACTTC. Translation: CASSLVGDTTYEQYF.

The J gene is TRBJ2-1, the V gene TRBV3-1 (or the pseudogene TRBV3-2), with unresolved D. The CDR3 sequence is 15 residues long. Looked up from germline, CDR1 is LGHDT and CDR2 is YNNKEL (reference sequence). Trimming removed 3 bases at V and 8 bases at J, with 17 bases between. CDR3 in amino acids: CASSQPGTTTDEQFF. Here the CDR3 DNA reads TGTGCCAGCAGCCAGCCGGGTACAACAACCGATGAGCAGTTCTTC.

The chain couples TRBV10-1 to TRBJ2-7; 9 bases are a match to TRBD1. The V gene end was trimmed by 7 bases and the J gene end by 5 bases; junction bases not matched to a gene: 3. The V gene's germline CDR1 is WNHNN and CDR2 SYGVQD (reference sequence). CDR3 length: 12 residues. Here the CDR3 reads CASKQGAHEQYF. The CDR3, as DNA: TGCGCCAGCAAACAGGGGGCCCACGAGCAGTACTTC.

This clone was seen only once. This rearrangement joins TRBV12-5 to TRBJ2-3, with D maybe TRBD2 (5 bases). V lost 0 bases to trimming and J lost 4 bases, with 11 bases between them. Germline CDR1 LGHNT, CDR2 FRNRAP. This CDR3 is built from 15 residues. In DNA, the CDR3 is TGTGCTAGTGGTTTGGTATGGACTGGCTCAGATACGCAGTATTTT. It yields the protein CASGLVWTGSDTQYF.

In its sample, this clone was seen a few times. The V call is TRBV10-1, the J call TRBJ1-4; 10 positions agree with TRBD1. Germline V gene lookup returns CDR1 WNHNN and CDR2 SYGVQD (reference sequence). Germline trimming cut 2 bases from V and 2 bases from J; bases unmatched to any gene: 8. CDR3 length: 18 amino acids. The CDR3 spells CASSEGDRGYGTNEKLFF. In DNA form, the CDR3 reads TGCGCCAGCAGTGAGGGGGACAGGGGATATGGGACTAATGAAAAACTGTTTTTT.

This clone showed up just once. The rearrangement links TRBV7-2 to TRBJ2-7; D perhaps matches TRBD1 (6 bases). Germline lookup yields CDR1 SGHTA and CDR2 FQGNSA. This CDR3 region has 12 residues. V was clipped by 6 bases and J by 3 bases, with 9 bases between them. CDR3 in DNA: TGTGCCAGCAGTACAGGGTACTACGAGCAGTACTTC. Its translation: CASSTGYYEQYF. Drawing the rest from reference TRBV7-2 and TRBJ2-7, the complete variable domain is GAGVSQSPSNKVTEKGKDVELRCDPISGHTALYWYRQSLGQGLEFLIYFQGNSAPDKSGLPSDRFSAERTGGSVSTLTIQRTQQEDSAVYLCASSTGYYEQYFGPGTRLTVT.

The V gene is TRBV5-4, the J gene TRBJ2-7, with 7 bases identical to TRBD2. Germline V gene lookup returns CDR1 SGHNT and CDR2 YYREEE (reference sequence). The CDR3 has 14 residues. V was pared by 7 bases and J by 0 bases, with 7 bases of the junction left unmatched. For the CDR3, the DNA is TGTGCCAGCGCCGTTACTAGCGCCTCCTACGAGCAGTACTTC. It yields the protein CASAVTSASYEQYF.

By share, this clone ranks as medium-sized. The rearrangement links TRBV3-1 (or the pseudogene TRBV3-2) to TRBJ2-1; 10 bases line up with TRBD2. V was clipped by 1 base and J by 5 bases; unmatched bases: 14. CDR3 length: 19 residues. Germline V CDR1 and CDR2: LGHDT, YNNKEL (reference sequence). The CDR3 DNA reads TGTGCCAGCAGCCAAGTCTTTGTATCGTGGCTAGCGGGAGACAATGAGCAGTTCTTC. Translating it yields CASSQVFVSWLAGDNEQFF.

The chain uses TRBV5-4 and TRBJ2-1; 9 positions agree with TRBD2. In germline, CDR1 is SGHNT, CDR2 YYREEE (reference sequence). This CDR3 is 16 amino acids long. With V trimmed by 0 bases and J by 9 bases, 10 bases remained unmatched. The CDR3 loop is CASSLEGLARPSEQFF. For the CDR3, the DNA is TGTGCCAGCAGCTTGGAAGGACTAGCGAGGCCTAGTGAGCAGTTCTTC. The variable domain in full, completed from reference TRBV5-4 and TRBJ2-1, reads ETGVTQSPTHLIKTRGQQVTLRCSSQSGHNTVSWYQQALGQGPQFIFQYYREEENGRGNFPPRFSGLQFPNYSSELNVNALELDDSALYLCASSLEGLARPSEQFFGPGTRLTVL.

This sequence joins TRBV7-9 and TRBJ2-1, with TRBD2 matching over 10 bases. The trim removed 2 bases at V and 5 bases at J, leaving 6 bases unmatched. This CDR3 is built from 16 residues. The germline gives CDR1 SEHNR, CDR2 FQNEAQ (reference sequence). The CDR3 loop is CASSLRFSGGNNEQFF. The CDR3 nucleotides read TGTGCCAGCAGCTTACGGTTTAGCGGGGGGAACAATGAGCAGTTCTTC.

This clone appeared once. The CDR3 coding sequence is TGTGCCAGTAGTATAGATCGGGGGATGAACACTGAAGCTTTCTTT. Its protein is CASSIDRGMNTEAFF. This chain links TRBV19 with TRBJ1-1; D is perhaps TRBD1 (5 bases). Deletions cut 0 bases from V and 0 bases from J, with 8 bases between. The CDR3 sequence is 15 residues long. Germline V gives CDR1 LNHDA, CDR2 SQIVND (reference sequence).

The V call is TRBV28, the J call TRBJ1-5; 8 bases fit TRBD1. The CDR3 loop spans 14 amino acids. The germline V gene encodes CDR1 MDHEN and CDR2 SYDVKM. Trimming cost V 5 bases and J 4 bases; bases outside gene matches: 4. The CDR3 DNA sequence: TGTGCCAGCAGTGGACAGGGTTTGAATCAGCCCCAGCATTTT. It yields the protein CASSGQGLNQPQHF. The entire variable domain, with the rest obtained from reference TRBV28 and TRBJ1-5, is as follows: DVKVTQSSRYLVKRTGEKVFLECVQDMDHENMFWYRQDPGLGLRLIYFSYDVKMKEKGDIPEGYSVSREKKERFSLILESASTNQTSMYLCASSGQGLNQPQHFGDGTRLSIL.

Only one count was recorded for this clone. The CDR3: CASSLYPARGPDGYTF. DNA for the CDR3: TGTGCCAGCAGTTTATATCCGGCCAGGGGGCCGGATGGCTACACCTTC. V is TRBV28 and J is TRBJ1-2; the match to TRBD1 covers 8 bases. The CDR3 runs to 16 residues. Trimming at V came to 1 base and at J to 6 bases, leaving 10 bases not matched to a gene. Germline CDR1 and CDR2: MDHEN and SYDVKM.

Of note for this clone: Sequence at one end of the junction differs from germline and may be a read error. The chain joins TRBV11-2 to TRBJ1-1, with a possible D match to TRBD1 (5 bases). The CDR3 has 15 amino acids. Germline-derived CDR1 and CDR2 are SGHAT and FQNNGV. CDR3 sequence (DNA): TGTGCCAGCAGCTTAGAAGGGGTTGTGAACGCTGAAGCTTTCTTT. Its translation is CASSLEGVVNAEAFF.

This rearrangement joins TRBV4-3 to TRBJ1-4; 9 bases fit TRBD1. Trimming took 3 bases from V and 8 from J; bases not matched to a gene: 7. This CDR3 has 15 amino acids. Germline V gene lookup returns CDR1 LGHNA and CDR2 YSLEER. CDR3 sequence reads: CASSQGDRVGEKLFF. The DNA of the CDR3 is TGCGCCAGCAGCCAGGGGGACAGGGTAGGAGAAAAACTGTTTTTT.

The rearrangement joins TRBV29-1 to TRBJ2-7; 10 bases map to TRBD1. The J segment lost 1 base and the V segment lost 6 bases, leaving 9 bases of the junction unmatched. CDR3 length: 15 residues. Per germline, CDR1 SQVTM and CDR2 ANQGSEA. The CDR3 nucleotides read TGCAGCGTCGTTCCCGGGACAGGGGCATCCTACGAGCAGTACTTC. This codes for CSVVPGTGASYEQYF.

V and J are TRBV15 and TRBJ1-1, with no clear D. Germline V CDR1 and CDR2: LNHNV, YYDKDF (reference sequence). The CDR3 totals 14 residues. V lost 3 bases to trimming and J lost 11 bases, with 19 bases between them. CDR3 region: CATSSTLQVLGAFF. For the CDR3, the DNA is TGTGCCACCAGCAGTACTCTCCAAGTACTAGGGGCTTTCTTT.